Here is one T cell receptor (beta chain) with its context. CD8+ and CD4+ T cells taken from blood had their TCR beta sequenced. Each multiple sclerosis control was a treatment-naive patient with relapsing-remitting disease that was either stable or active. The CD8+ and CD4+ T cells were negatively isolated, with the TEMRA cells enriched by FACS. Reverse transcription of about 0.45 to 1 ug RNA was performed with random hexamers. Multiplex PCR with immunoSEQ amplified the TCR beta CDR3 across 54 Vbeta and 13 Jbeta. In TCRdb, the immunoSEQ multiplex PCR reads were re-called with MiXCR into one record per CDR3 protein. Found here are 350,000 to 550,000 distinct CDR3 sequences, more than 80% of them singletons; the top ten hold about 0.12%. This entry is derived from a study of CD8 T cells in Susac syndrome. V dropped 4 bases and J dropped 5 bases, with 9 bases sitting between them. The CDR3 totals 12 residues. Germline V CDR1 and CDR2: SGDLS, YYNGEE.

The TCR was taken from a human donor with multiple sclerosis. The chain links TRBV9 to TRBJ1-2; D is unclear. Sequenced: CD8+ T cells from PBMCs. CDR3: CASSTGPYGYTF. DNA of the CDR3: TGTGCCAGCAGCACTGGCCCTTATGGCTACACCTTC.